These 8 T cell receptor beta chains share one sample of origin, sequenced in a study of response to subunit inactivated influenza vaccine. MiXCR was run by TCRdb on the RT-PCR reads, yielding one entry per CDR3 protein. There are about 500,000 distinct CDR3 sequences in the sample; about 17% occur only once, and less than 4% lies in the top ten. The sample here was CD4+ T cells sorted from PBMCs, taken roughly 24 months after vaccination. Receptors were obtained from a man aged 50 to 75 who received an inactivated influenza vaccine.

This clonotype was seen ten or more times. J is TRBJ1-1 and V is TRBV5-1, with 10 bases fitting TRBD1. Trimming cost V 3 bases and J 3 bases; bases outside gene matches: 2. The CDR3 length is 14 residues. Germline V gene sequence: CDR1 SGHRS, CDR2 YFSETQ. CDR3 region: CASSSGTGDTEAFF. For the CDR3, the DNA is TGCGCCAGCAGCTCCGGGACAGGGGACACTGAAGCTTTCTTT.

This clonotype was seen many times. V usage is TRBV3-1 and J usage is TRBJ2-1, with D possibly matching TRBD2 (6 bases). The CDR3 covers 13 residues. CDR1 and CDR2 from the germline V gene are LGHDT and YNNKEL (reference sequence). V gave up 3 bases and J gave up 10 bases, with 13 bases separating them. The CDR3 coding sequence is TGTGCCAGCAGCCACTTACCGGGACTGGAGCAGTTCTTC. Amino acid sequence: CASSHLPGLEQFF.

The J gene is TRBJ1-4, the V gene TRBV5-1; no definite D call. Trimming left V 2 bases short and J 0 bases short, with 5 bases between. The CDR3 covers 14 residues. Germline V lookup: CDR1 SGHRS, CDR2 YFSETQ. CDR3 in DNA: TGCGCCAGCAGCTTTGGGCCAACTAATGAAAAACTGTTTTTT. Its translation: CASSFGPTNEKLFF.

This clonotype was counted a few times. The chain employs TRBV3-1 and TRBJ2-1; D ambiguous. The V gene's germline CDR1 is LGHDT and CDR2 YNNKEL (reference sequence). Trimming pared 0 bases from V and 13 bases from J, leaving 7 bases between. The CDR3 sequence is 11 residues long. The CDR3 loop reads CASSQERAQFF. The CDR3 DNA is TGTGCCAGCAGCCAAGAAAGGGCACAGTTCTTC.

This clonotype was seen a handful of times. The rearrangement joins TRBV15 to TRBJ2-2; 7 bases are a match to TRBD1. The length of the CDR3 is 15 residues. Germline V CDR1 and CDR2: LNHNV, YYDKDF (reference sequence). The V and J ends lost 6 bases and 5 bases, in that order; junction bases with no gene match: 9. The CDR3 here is CATRSGTDFTGELFF. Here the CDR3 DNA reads TGTGCCACCAGATCCGGGACAGATTTTACCGGGGAGCTGTTTTTT.

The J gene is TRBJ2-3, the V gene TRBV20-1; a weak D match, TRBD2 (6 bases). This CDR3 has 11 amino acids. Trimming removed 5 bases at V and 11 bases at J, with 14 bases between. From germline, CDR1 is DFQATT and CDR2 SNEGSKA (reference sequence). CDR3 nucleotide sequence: TGCAGTGCTGACGGGGGATGGGGGCAGTATTTT. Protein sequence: CSADGGWGQYF.

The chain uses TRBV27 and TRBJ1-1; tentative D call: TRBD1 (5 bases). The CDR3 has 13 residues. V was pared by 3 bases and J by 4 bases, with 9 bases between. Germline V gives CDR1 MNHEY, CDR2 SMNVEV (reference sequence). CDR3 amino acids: CASSFVGATEAFF. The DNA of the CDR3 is TGTGCCAGCAGTTTTGTAGGGGCCACTGAAGCTTTCTTT.

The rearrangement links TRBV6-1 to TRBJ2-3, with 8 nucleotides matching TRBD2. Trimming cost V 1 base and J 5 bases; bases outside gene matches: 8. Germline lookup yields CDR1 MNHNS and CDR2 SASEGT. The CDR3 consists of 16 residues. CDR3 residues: CASSEGGAGVGDTQYF. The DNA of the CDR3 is TGTGCCAGCAGTGAAGGGGGAGCGGGAGTAGGAGATACGCAGTATTTT.